Listed here is a single TCR beta chain. Its cognate antigen is unknown. The same CDR3 arises from other DNA sequences in this sample as well. The entirety of the isolated RNA underwent reverse transcription, so expressed TCRB transcripts were sequenced. Only in-frame clones appear in the TCRdb table, and some are missing; sequencing was by immunoSEQ multiplex PCR. Among some 160,000 clones listed, over 7.5% were seen once. This entry is derived from a study of beta chain features in type 1 diabetes. Whole-study results and caveats: The influence of HLA type on TCRB rearrangement stayed undetermined. Among patients, naive, central memory and Treg TCRB repertoires appeared more similar than among healthy donors.

Sorting of CD4+ naive, central memory, regulatory and stem cell-like memory cells was performed via CD45RO/CCR7/CD25/CD127/CD95/CD27. V dropped 4 bases and J dropped 5 bases, with 12 bases sitting between them. Germline-derived CDR1 and CDR2 are SQVTM and ANQGSEA. CDR3 length equals 12 residues. The clonotype originates from a woman aged 18 to 35 in good health. The sample consisted of central memory CD4+ T cells from blood. The rearrangement uses TRBV29-1 and TRBJ2-7, with a weak D call TRBD1 (5 bases). For the CDR3, the DNA is TGCAGCGTTGGCACAGGAGTCCACGAGCAGTACTTC. This gives the protein CSVGTGVHEQYF.